This T cell receptor (beta chain) comes out of a study of graft-versus-host responses after intestinal transplantation. Study-wide findings and caveats: Subjects displaying graft-donor T cell macrochimerism possessed elevated graft-versus-host to host-versus-graft clonal ratios inside allografts.

Notes on this clone: Antigen: not known.

The V gene's germline CDR1 is SGHAT and CDR2 FQNNGV. The CDR3 is 15 residues long. Trimming shortened V by 1 base and J by 0 bases, and 7 bases separated the two germline ends. Measured with immunoSEQ multiplex PCR; TCRdb has only the in-frame clones, and not every one. Of around 40,000 clones in the sample, approximately 95% were seen once. The J gene is TRBJ1-5, the V gene TRBV11-2, with no clear D. The sample here was unstimulated CD4+ T cells sorted from spleen or lymph node cells, taken before transplant. The sequence was collected from a human donor who was the organ donor for an intestinal transplant. In DNA, the CDR3 is TGTGCCAGCAGCTTAGGAGGTTTTAGCAATCAGCCCCAGCATTTT. Protein product: CASSLGGFSNQPQHF.